The rows below give T cell receptor beta chains drawn from one sample of a study of blood T cells in healthy people across ages. TCRdb re-called the 5' RACE reads with MiXCR, one entry per CDR3 protein. The data hold about a million distinct CDR3 sequences, with 35% to 45% observed a single time. Specimen: blood. The receptors originated from a man between 18 and 35 years old in good health. CDR3s include the opening cysteine and the closing phenylalanine or tryptophan. The order of the fields is V gene, clone size, D gene, J gene, CDR3 protein, CDR3 DNA. D genes are given only for firm matches. Size is stated for part of the rows, as once, few or many counts, or as a class when the clone is expanded.

V: TRBV3-1; size: -; D: -; J: TRBJ1-2; CDR3: CATAGSQYGYTF; DNA: TGTGCCACGGCCGGAAGTCAGTATGGCTACACCTTC
V: TRBV6-6; size: -; D: -; J: TRBJ2-2; CDR3: CATKTGNTGELFF; DNA: TGTGCCACCAAGACAGGGAACACCGGGGAGCTGTTTTTT
V: TRBV6-2/TRBV6-3; size: -; D: -; J: TRBJ1-1; CDR3: CASTVTGFGNTEAFF; DNA: TGTGCCAGCACCGTCACAGGGTTCGGAAACACTGAAGCTTTCTTT
V: TRBV7-8; size: once; D: -; J: TRBJ2-2; CDR3: CASSPEYGTGELFF; DNA: TGTGCCAGCAGCCCCGAATACGGGACCGGGGAGCTGTTTTTT
V: TRBV12-3/TRBV12-4; size: few; D: -; J: TRBJ2-7; CDR3: CASSLVTGGSYEQYF; DNA: TGTGCCAGCAGTTTAGTAACGGGCGGGTCCTACGAGCAGTACTTC
V: TRBV20-1; size: -; D: -; J: TRBJ1-5; CDR3: CSATYRANQPQHF; DNA: TGCAGTGCTACCTACAGGGCCAATCAGCCCCAGCATTTT
V: TRBV28; size: -; D: -; J: TRBJ1-1; CDR3: CASSLWGSRNTEAFF; DNA: TGTGCCAGCAGTTTATGGGGGTCCCGGAACACTGAAGCTTTCTTT
V: TRBV20-1; size: -; D: -; J: TRBJ2-3; CDR3: CSARRGTNTDTQYF; DNA: TGCAGTGCCAGACGGGGAACGAACACAGATACGCAGTATTTT
V: TRBV29-1; size: few; D: -; J: TRBJ1-2; CDR3: CSVELGWGYTF; DNA: TGCAGCGTTGAATTAGGTTGGGGCTACACCTTC
V: TRBV6-2/TRBV6-3; size: -; D: -; J: TRBJ1-6; CDR3: CASSYYRLPDSPLHF; DNA: TGTGCCAGCAGTTACTACAGGCTGCCGGATTCACCCCTCCACTTT
V: TRBV4-3; size: -; D: -; J: TRBJ1-1; CDR3: CAGSQDRGDAEAFF; DNA: TGCGCCGGCAGCCAAGATAGAGGGGATGCTGAAGCTTTCTTT
V: TRBV9; size: few; D: -; J: TRBJ1-4; CDR3: CASSLDDSLNEKLFF; DNA: TGTGCCAGCAGCCTAGACGACAGCCTTAATGAAAAACTGTTTTTT
V: TRBV5-1; size: -; D: -; J: TRBJ1-2; CDR3: CASSRDQNYGYTF; DNA: TGCGCCAGCAGCCGCGACCAAAACTATGGCTACACCTTC
V: TRBV6-1; size: few; D: -; J: TRBJ2-7; CDR3: CASSEDRYEQYF; DNA: TGTGCCAGCAGTGAAGACAGATACGAGCAGTACTTC
V: TRBV29-1; size: many; D: -; J: TRBJ2-1; CDR3: CSVETWHNEQFF; DNA: TGCAGCGTTGAAACGTGGCACAATGAGCAGTTCTTC